The clone carrying this T cell receptor beta chain ranks as medium-sized (0.01 to 0.1%). The record originates from a study of T and B cells in COVID-19 patients. Study-wide context: Of some 21 active-infection patients, approximately 17 carried comorbidities linked to unfavorable COVID-19 outcome.

TRB rearrangements were amplified by multiplex PCR with BIOMED2 TRB-A/B primers. TCRdb processed the multiplex PCR reads anew with MiXCR; each CDR3 protein has one entry. The table lists about 11,000 distinct CDR3 sequences, 30% to 35% of them singletons. This CDR3 spans 14 amino acids. Germline values: CDR1 MNHEY, CDR2 SVGAGI. V was shortened by 5 bases and J by 10 bases, with 15 bases between the two germline ends. Each TRB amplification used about 250-550 ng of genomic DNA from blood. The sample comprised blood. The genes are TRBV6-5 and TRBJ1-6; D is uncertain. This TCR came from a human donor with active COVID-19. CDR3 residues: CASSPSGGMSPLHF. CDR3 sequence (DNA): TGTGCCAGCAGTCCCTCTGGAGGGATGTCACCCCTCCACTTT.